Listed below are T cell receptor beta chains from one sample, sequenced in a study of OX40 agonist ivuxolimab in advanced cancers. The method was immunoSEQ multiplex PCR; TCRdb's version includes in-frame clones alone and lacks a portion of them. The sample has 65,000 or so clones; approximately 78% are singletons. The input for sequencing was CD4+ or CD8+ T cells sorted from blood, taken in a trial of the OX40 agonist ivuxolimab. The receptors stem from an adult with an advanced solid tumor such as melanoma, head and neck, liver or kidney cancer. Each CDR3 is given with its conserved first and last residue. A D gene is named only where the DNA matches it firmly. Clone size, where shown, is once, few, many, or a class for clones that have expanded.

>TRBV4-1|NA|few|TRBJ1-4
TGCGCCAGCAGCCAATCAGGACAGCTTAATGAAAAACTGTTTTTT
CASSQSGQLNEKLFF
>TRBV4-1|TRBD1|NA|TRBJ1-6
TGCGCCAGCAGCCTCCGGGGAGGGGGCGCGAGGAATTCACCCCTCCACTTT
CASSLRGGGARNSPLHF
>TRBV15|NA|NA|TRBJ1-1
TGTGCCACCAGCAGCCACAGGTTGGGGGAGACTGAAGCTTTCTTT
CATSSHRLGETEAFF
>TRBV6-5|NA|NA|TRBJ1-1
TGTGCCAGCAGGCAACACGGGTTAGGTGACACTGAAGCTTTCTTT
CASRQHGLGDTEAFF
>TRBV5-1|NA|once|TRBJ2-5
TGCGCCAGTACCGTGGGGCAGGGCCCAATCCAAGAGACCCAGTACTTC
CASTVGQGPIQETQYF
>TRBV6-5|NA|NA|TRBJ2-3
TGTGCCAGCAGAGTACAGGGTTTTGGCACAGATACGCAGTATTTT
CASRVQGFGTDTQYF
>TRBV5-5|NA|NA|TRBJ1-2
TGTGCCAGCAGCTTGGATCACCAGGGTACCAACTATGGCTACACCTTC
CASSLDHQGTNYGYTF
>TRBV7-9|TRBD2|once|TRBJ2-7
TGTGCCAGCAGCGCGAGCGGGGCAAGCTCCTACGAGCAGTACTTC
CASSASGASSYEQYF
>TRBV6-5|TRBD2|NA|TRBJ2-1
TGTGCCAGCAGTTACAAGGTCGGCGGGGGGGTAAATGAGCAGTTCTTC
CASSYKVGGGVNEQFF
>TRBV28|NA|NA|TRBJ1-4
TGTGCCAGCAGTCAAACAGGGTTAGGAGAAAAACTGTTTTTT
CASSQTGLGEKLFF
>TRBV30|TRBD1|NA|TRBJ2-1
TGTGCCTCCCACAGGGGGCCTAGCTCCTACAATGAGCAGTTCTTC
CASHRGPSSYNEQFF
>TRBV6-1|NA|few|TRBJ1-1
TGTGCCAGCAGTACAGGAGTTGAGTACACTGAAGCTTTCTTT
CASSTGVEYTEAFF
>TRBV6-5|NA|once|TRBJ2-5
TGTGCCAGCAGGGAGGGCCGTACCCAGTACTTC
CASREGRTQYF
>TRBV29-1|TRBD2|once|TRBJ2-3
TGCAGCGTTGAACTAGCGGGGAACACAGATACGCAGTATTTT
CSVELAGNTDTQYF
>TRBV25-1|TRBD2|NA|TRBJ2-2
TGTGCCAGCAGTGAACGAGGACTAGCGGGGATTAACACCGGGGAGCTGTTTTTT
CASSERGLAGINTGELFF
>TRBV27|NA|NA|TRBJ2-7
TGTGCCAGCAGTTCCGGGATCTCCTACGAGCAGTACTTC
CASSSGISYEQYF
>TRBV4-1|NA|NA|TRBJ2-7
TGCGCCAGCAGCCAAGGTTGGGCAGGCGAGCAGTACTTC
CASSQGWAGEQYF
>TRBV6-5|NA|NA|TRBJ1-2
TGTGCCAGCAGTCCGTATGGGGGCATTACGGATGGCTACACCTTC
CASSPYGGITDGYTF
>TRBV5-4|TRBD1|NA|TRBJ2-7
TGTGCCAGCAGCTTGGGGATCGGGACAGGGAACTACGAGCAGTACTTC
CASSLGIGTGNYEQYF
>TRBV7-7|TRBD2|once|TRBJ2-3
TGTGCTAGCAGTATCGTAGCGGGGCCAACAGATACGCAGTATTTT
CASSIVAGPTDTQYF
>TRBV6-1|TRBD1|NA|TRBJ2-7
TGTGCCAGCAGTGAGGGACAGCAATACGAGCAGTACTTC
CASSEGQQYEQYF